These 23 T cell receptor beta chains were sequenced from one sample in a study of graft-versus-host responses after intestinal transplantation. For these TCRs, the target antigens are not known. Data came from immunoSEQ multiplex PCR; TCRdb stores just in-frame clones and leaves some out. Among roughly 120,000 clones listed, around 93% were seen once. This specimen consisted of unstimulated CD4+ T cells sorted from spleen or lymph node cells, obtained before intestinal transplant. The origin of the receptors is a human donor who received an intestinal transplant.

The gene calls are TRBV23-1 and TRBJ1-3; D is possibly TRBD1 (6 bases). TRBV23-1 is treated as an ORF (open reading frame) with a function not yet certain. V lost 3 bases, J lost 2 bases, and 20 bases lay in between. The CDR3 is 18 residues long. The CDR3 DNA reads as TGCGCCAGCAGTCACCCCGGACAGTCGATGCTGCCTGGAAACACCATATATTTT. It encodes CASSHPGQSMLPGNTIYF.

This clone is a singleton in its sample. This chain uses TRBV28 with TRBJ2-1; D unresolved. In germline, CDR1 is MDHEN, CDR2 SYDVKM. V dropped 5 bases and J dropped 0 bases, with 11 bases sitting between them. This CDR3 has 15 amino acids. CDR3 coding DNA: TGTGCCAGCAGTCCCATCGGCACCTCCTACAATGAGCAGTTCTTC. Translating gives CASSPIGTSYNEQFF.

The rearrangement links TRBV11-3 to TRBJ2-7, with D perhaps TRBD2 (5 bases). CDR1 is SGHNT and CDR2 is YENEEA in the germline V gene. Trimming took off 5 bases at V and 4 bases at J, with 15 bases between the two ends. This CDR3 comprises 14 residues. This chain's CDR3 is CASSPGGQAYEQYF. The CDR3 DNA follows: TGTGCCAGCAGCCCCGGAGGCCAGGCTTACGAGCAGTACTTC.

CDR3 in DNA: TGCGCCAGCAGCTTTGGGGGGGATGGCTACACCTTC. Amino acids: CASSFGGDGYTF. V and J are TRBV5-1 and TRBJ1-2, with D possibly matching TRBD1 (5 bases). The CDR3 totals 12 residues. The V and J ends lost 2 bases and 6 bases respectively, with 8 bases between them. Germline assignment: CDR1 SGHRS and CDR2 YFSETQ.

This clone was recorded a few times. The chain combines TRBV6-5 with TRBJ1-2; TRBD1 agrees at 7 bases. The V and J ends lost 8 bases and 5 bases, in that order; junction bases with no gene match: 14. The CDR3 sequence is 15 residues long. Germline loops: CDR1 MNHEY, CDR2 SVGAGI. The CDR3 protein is CASRTYAGGAYGYTF. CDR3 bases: TGTGCCAGCCGGACCTACGCAGGGGGAGCTTATGGCTACACCTTC.

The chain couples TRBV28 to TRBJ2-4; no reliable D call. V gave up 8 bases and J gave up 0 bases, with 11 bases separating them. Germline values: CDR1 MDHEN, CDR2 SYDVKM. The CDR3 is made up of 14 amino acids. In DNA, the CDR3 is TGTGCCAGCCAAGAAGTCTTAGCCAAAAACATTCAGTACTTC. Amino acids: CASQEVLAKNIQYF.

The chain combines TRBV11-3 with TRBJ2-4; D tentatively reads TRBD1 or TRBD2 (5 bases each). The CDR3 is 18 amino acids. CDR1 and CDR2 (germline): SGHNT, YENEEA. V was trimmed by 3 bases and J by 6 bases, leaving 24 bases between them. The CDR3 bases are TGTGCCAGCAGCTTGGGGGTGAGGGGAGAGCGAACCCTAAACATTCAGTACTTC. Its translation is CASSLGVRGERTLNIQYF. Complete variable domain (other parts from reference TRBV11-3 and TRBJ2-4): EAGVVQSPRYKIIEKKQPVAFWCNPISGHNTLYWYLQNLGQGPELLIRYENEEAVDDSQLPKDRFSAERLKGVDSTLKIQPAELGDSAVYLCASSLGVRGERTLNIQYFGAGTRLSVL.

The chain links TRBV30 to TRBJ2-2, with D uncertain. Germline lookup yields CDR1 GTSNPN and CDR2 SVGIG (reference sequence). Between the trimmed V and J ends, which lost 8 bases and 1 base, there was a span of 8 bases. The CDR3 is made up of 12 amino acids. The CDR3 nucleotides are TGTGCCAGATCGGGGAACACCGGGGAGCTGTTTTTT. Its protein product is CARSGNTGELFF.

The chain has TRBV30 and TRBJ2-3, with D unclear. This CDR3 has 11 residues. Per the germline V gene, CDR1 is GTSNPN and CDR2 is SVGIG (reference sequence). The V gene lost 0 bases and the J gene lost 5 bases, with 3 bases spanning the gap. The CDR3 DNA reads TGTGCCTGGAGTGTCAGAGATACGCAGTATTTT. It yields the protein CAWSVRDTQYF.

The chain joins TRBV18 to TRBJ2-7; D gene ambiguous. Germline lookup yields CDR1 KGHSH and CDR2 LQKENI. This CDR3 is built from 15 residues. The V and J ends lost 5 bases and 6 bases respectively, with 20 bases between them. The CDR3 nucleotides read TGTGCCAGCTCAACCATAGGCCGGCAGGAATCCGAGCAGTACTTC. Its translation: CASSTIGRQESEQYF.

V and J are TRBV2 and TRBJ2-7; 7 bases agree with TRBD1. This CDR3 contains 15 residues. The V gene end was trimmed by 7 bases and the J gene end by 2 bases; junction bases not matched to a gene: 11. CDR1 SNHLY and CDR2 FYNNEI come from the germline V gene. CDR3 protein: CASIRGQGATYEQYF. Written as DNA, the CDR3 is TGTGCCAGCATAAGGGGGCAGGGAGCCACCTACGAGCAGTACTTC.

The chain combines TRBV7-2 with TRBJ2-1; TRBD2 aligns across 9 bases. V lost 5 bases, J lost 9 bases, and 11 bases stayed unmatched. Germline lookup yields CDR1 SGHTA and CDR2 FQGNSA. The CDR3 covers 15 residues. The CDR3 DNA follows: TGTGCCAGCAGCCGTCGAGCGGGAGGAGGGCCTGAGCAGTTCTTC. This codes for CASSRRAGGGPEQFF.

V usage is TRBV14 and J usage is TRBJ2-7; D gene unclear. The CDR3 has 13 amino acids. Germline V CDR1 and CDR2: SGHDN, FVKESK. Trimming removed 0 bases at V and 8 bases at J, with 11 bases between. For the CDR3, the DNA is TGTGCCAGCAGCCAAGATTCTATTGGGAAGCAGTACTTC. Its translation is CASSQDSIGKQYF.

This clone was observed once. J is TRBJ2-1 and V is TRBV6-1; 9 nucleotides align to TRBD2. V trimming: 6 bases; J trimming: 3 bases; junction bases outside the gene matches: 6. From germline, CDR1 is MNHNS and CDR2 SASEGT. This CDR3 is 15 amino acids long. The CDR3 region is CASSVAGVGYNEQFF. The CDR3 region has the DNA TGTGCCAGCAGCGTAGCGGGAGTGGGCTACAATGAGCAGTTCTTC.

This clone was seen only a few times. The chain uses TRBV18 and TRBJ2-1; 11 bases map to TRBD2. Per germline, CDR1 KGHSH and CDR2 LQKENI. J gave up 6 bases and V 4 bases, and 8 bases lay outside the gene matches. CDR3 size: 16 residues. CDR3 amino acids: CASSRSLLAGVNEQFF. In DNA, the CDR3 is TGTGCCAGCTCACGTAGTCTACTAGCGGGAGTCAATGAGCAGTTCTTC.

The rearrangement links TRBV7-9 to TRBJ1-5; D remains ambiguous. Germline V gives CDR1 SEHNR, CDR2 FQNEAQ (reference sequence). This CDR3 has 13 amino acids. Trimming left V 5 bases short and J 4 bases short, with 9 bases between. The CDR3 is CASSIQVNQPQHF. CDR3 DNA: TGTGCCAGCAGCATCCAGGTGAATCAGCCCCAGCATTTT.

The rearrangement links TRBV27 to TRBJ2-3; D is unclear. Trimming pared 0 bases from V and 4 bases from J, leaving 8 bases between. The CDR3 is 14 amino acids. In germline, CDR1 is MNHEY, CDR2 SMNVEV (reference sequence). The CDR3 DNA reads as TGTGCCAGCAGTTTATCAGGGCCGGCAGATACGCAGTATTTT. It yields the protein CASSLSGPADTQYF.

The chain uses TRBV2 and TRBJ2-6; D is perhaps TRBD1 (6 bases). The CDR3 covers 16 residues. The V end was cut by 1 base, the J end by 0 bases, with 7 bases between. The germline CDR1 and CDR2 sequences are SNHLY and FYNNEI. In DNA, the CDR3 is TGTGCCAGCAGTGAAGGAGGGGGCTCTGGGGCCAACGTCCTGACTTTC. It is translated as CASSEGGGSGANVLTF.

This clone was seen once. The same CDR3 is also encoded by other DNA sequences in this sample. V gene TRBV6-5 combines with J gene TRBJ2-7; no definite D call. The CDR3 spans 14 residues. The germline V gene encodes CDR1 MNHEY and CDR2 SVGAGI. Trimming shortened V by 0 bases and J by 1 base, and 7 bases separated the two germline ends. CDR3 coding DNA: TGTGCCAGCAGTTACTCTGGCAGATCCTACGAGCAGTACTTC. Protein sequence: CASSYSGRSYEQYF.

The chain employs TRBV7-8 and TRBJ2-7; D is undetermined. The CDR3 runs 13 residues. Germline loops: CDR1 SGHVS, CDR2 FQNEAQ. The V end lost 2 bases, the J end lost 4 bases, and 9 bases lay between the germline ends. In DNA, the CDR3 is TGTGCCAGCAGCTTAAGTGGAGTTTACGAGCAGTACTTC. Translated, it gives CASSLSGVYEQYF.

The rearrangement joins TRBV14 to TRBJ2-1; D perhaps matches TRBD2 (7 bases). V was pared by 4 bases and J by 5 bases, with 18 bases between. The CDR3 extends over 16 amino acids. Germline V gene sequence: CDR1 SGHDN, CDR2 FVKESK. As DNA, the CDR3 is TGTGCCAGCAGCCGAAGACAGGCTAGCGGAAACAATGAGCAGTTCTTC. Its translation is CASSRRQASGNNEQFF. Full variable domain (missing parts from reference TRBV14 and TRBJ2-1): EAGVTQFPSHSVIEKGQTVTLRCDPISGHDNLYWYRRVMGKEIKFLLHFVKESKQDESGMPNNRFLAERTGGTYSTLKVQPAELEDSGVYFCASSRRQASGNNEQFFGPGTRLTVL.

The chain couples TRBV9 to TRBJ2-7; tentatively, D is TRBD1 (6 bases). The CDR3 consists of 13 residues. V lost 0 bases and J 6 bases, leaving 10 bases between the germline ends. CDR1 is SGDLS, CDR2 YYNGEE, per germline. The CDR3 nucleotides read TGTGCCAGCAGCGTAGACAGGGTCGGCGAGCAGTACTTC. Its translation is CASSVDRVGEQYF.

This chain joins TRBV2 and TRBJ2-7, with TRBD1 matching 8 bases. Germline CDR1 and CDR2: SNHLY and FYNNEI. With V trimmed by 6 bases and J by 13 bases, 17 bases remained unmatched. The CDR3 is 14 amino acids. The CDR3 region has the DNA TGTGCCAGCAGGTTGGACAGGGTACCCGGGATGGTTTACTTC. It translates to CASRLDRVPGMVYF.